What follows is one T cell receptor (beta chain) and its context. What it binds is unknown. These data belong to a study of OX40 agonist ivuxolimab in advanced cancers. Study-level findings and limits: On average, CD8+ T cells had more expanded clones than CD4+.

Here immunoSEQ multiplex PCR was the method, and the copy in TCRdb shows in-frame clones only, minus some. The sample yields over 80,000 clones, more than 85% seen once. Per germline, CDR1 MNHNY and CDR2 SVGAGI (reference sequence). Deletions cut 8 bases from V and 6 bases from J, with 16 bases between. This CDR3 has 13 amino acids. The specimen was CD4+ or CD8+ T cells sorted from blood, collected in a trial of the OX40 agonist ivuxolimab. This rearrangement joins TRBV6-6 to TRBJ1-1; tentative D call: TRBD1 (6 bases). This clonotype originated in an adult with an advanced solid tumor such as melanoma, head and neck, liver or kidney cancer. This CDR3 reads CASGKPGGPEAFF. CDR3 nucleotides: TGTGCCAGCGGTAAACCTGGGGGGCCTGAAGCTTTCTTT.